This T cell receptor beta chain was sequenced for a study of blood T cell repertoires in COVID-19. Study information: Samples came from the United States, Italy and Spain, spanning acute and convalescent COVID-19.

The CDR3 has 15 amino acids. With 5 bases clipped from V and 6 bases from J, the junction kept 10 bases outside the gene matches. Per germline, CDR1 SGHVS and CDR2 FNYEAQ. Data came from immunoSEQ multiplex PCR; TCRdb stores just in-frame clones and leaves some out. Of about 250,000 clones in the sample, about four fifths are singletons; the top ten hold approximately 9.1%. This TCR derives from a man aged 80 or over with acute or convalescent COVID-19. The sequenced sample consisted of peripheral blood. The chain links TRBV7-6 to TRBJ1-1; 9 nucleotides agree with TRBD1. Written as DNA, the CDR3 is TGTGCCAGCAGCCCTAGGACAGGGGTGGACGCTGAAGCTTTCTTT. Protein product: CASSPRTGVDAEAFF.